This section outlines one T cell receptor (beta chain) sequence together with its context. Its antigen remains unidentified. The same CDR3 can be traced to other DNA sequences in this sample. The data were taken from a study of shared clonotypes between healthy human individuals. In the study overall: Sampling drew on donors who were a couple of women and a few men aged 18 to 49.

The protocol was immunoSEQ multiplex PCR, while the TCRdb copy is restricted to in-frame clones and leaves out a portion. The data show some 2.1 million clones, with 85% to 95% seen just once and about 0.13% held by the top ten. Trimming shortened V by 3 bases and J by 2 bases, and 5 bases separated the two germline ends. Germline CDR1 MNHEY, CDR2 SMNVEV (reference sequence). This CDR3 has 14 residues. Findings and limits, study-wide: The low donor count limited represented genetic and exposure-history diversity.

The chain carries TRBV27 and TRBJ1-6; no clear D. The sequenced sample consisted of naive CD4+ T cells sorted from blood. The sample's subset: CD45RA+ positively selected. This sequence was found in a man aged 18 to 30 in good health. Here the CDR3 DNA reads TGTGCCAGCAGTTTCGGAACCTATAATTCACCCCTCCACTTT. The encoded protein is CASSFGTYNSPLHF.